In its sample, the clone carrying this T cell receptor (beta chain) was seen a few times. Its antigen remains unidentified. Profiling relied on immunoSEQ multiplex PCR, and the TCRdb table lists in-frame clones only, not all of them. Among about 80,000 clones, around nine tenths were seen once, and the ten largest hold approximately 0.45%. This specimen belongs to a study of OX40 agonist ivuxolimab in advanced cancers. Study-wide findings and caveats: It was also the case that some nonresponders had low normalized T-cell clonal expansion.

V lost 4 bases and J lost 0, with 10 bases in between. The CDR3 consists of 14 residues. The germline V gene has CDR1 SGHRS and CDR2 YFSETQ. The V and J genes are TRBV5-1 and TRBJ1-1, with a tentative D call TRBD1 (6 bases). The source is an adult with an advanced solid tumor such as melanoma, head and neck, liver or kidney cancer. The sequencing here drew on CD4+ or CD8+ T cells sorted from blood, taken in a trial of the OX40 agonist ivuxolimab. In DNA form, the CDR3 reads TGCGCCAGCAGCGTGACAGGTTTGAACACTGAAGCTTTCTTT. Translating it yields CASSVTGLNTEAFF. Combining the CDR3 with reference TRBV5-1 and TRBJ1-1 gives the whole variable domain KAGVTQTPRYLIKTRGQQVTLSCSPISGHRSVSWYQQTPGQGLQFLFEYFSETQRNKGNFPGRFSGRQFSNSRSEMNVSTLELGDSALYLCASSVTGLNTEAFFGQGTRLTVV.